The rows below give T cell receptor beta chains drawn from one sample of a study of blood T cell repertoires in COVID-19. Produced via immunoSEQ multiplex PCR; TCRdb's table is partial and in-frame only. The data contain about 11,000 clones, about 71% of them singletons. Sequencing was carried out using peripheral blood. These receptors were collected from a man aged 60 to 69 with COVID-19, enrolled during active disease. CDR3s include the opening cysteine and the closing phenylalanine or tryptophan. A D gene is named only where the DNA matches it firmly. Rows may omit the clone size; those that give it use once, few, many or a size class.

d_call j_call v_call clone_size cdr3_aa cdr3_nt
TRBD1 TRBJ1-3 TRBV27 . CASSPRTGLTNTIYF TGTGCCAGCAGTCCCAGGACAGGGCTGACAAACACCATATATTTT
. TRBJ1-2 TRBV5-5 large CASSSRGAGGYTF TGTGCCAGCAGCTCGCGGGGGGCTGGTGGCTACACCTTC
. TRBJ2-2 TRBV12-5 medium-sized CASGLLEGALSGELFF TGTGCTAGTGGTTTGTTGGAGGGGGCCCTGAGCGGGGAGCTGTTTTTT
TRBD1 TRBJ1-2 TRBV5-6 once CASSLLDRPNYGYTF TGTGCCAGCAGCTTACTGGACAGGCCTAACTATGGCTACACCTTC
. TRBJ2-1 TRBV30 . CAWSVEGEQFF TGTGCCTGGAGTGTTGAGGGTGAGCAGTTCTTC
. TRBJ1-2 TRBV9 . CASSPGTYGYTF TGTGCCAGCAGCCCAGGGACTTATGGCTACACCTTC
TRBD1 TRBJ1-6 TRBV19 once CASRQGPNSPLHF TGTGCCAGTCGACAGGGCCCTAATTCACCCCTCCACTTT
. TRBJ2-5 TRBV2 . CASSELGGGETQYF TGTGCCAGCAGTGAATTAGGTGGGGGGGAGACCCAGTACTTC
. TRBJ2-7 TRBV30 . CAWSRGTTYEQYF TGTGCCTGGAGTAGAGGGACAACCTACGAGCAGTACTTC
TRBD2 TRBJ2-3 TRBV5-1 . CASSLGRTSSDTQYF TGCGCCAGCAGCTTGGGGAGGACTAGCTCAGATACGCAGTATTTT
. TRBJ1-1 TRBV24-1 . CATSAPGGAGEAFF TGTGCCACCAGTGCCCCTGGGGGGGCGGGTGAAGCTTTCTTT
. TRBJ2-7 TRBV3-1/TRBV3-2 once CASSKQGGYEQYF TGTGCCAGCAGTAAACAGGGTGGGTACGAGCAGTACTTC
TRBD1 TRBJ1-2 TRBV6-5 . CASSWDRGLGGYTF TGTGCCAGCAGCTGGGACAGGGGGCTGGGTGGCTACACCTTC
TRBD2 TRBJ2-1 TRBV5-5 . CASSLGLAGYYNEQFF TGTGCCAGCAGCTTAGGACTAGCGGGGTACTACAATGAGCAGTTCTTC
TRBD1 TRBJ1-5 TRBV27 . CASSFRQAGGRNQPQHF TGTGCCAGCAGTTTCAGGCAGGCAGGGGGCAGGAATCAGCCCCAGCATTTT
TRBD2 TRBJ2-3 TRBV10-3 . CAISEPGLAGGPDRDTQYF TGTGCCATCAGTGAGCCCGGACTAGCGGGAGGGCCGGATCGGGATACGCAGTATTTT
TRBD2 TRBJ2-2 TRBV4-1 . CASSQADSGRGAGELFF TGCGCCAGCAGCCAAGCAGATAGCGGGAGGGGCGCCGGGGAGCTGTTTTTT
. TRBJ1-1 TRBV29-1 . CSVDHWRAGDTEAFF TGCAGCGTTGATCACTGGCGGGCAGGCGACACTGAAGCTTTCTTT
TRBD1 TRBJ1-1 TRBV5-1 few CASSPPVTGTGRNTEAFF TGCGCCAGCAGCCCCCCTGTTACCGGGACAGGGCGGAACACTGAAGCTTTCTTT
. TRBJ1-4 TRBV7-6 . CASSLRAEDANEKLFF TGTGCCAGCAGCCTGAGGGCTGAGGATGCGAATGAAAAACTGTTTTTT
. TRBJ1-4 TRBV30 once CAWSLSPTTNEKLFF TGTGCCTGGAGCCTTAGCCCCACAACTAATGAAAAACTGTTTTTT
. TRBJ1-4 TRBV4-1 once CASSQATDARGKLFF TGCGCCAGCAGCCAAGCGACTGACGCCAGGGGAAAACTGTTTTTT
TRBD1 TRBJ1-5 TRBV18 few CASSPQGASQPQHF TGTGCCAGCTCACCTCAGGGGGCGAGTCAGCCCCAGCATTTT
. TRBJ2-2 TRBV11-2 few CASSPGTFTGELFF TGTGCCAGCAGCCCAGGGACTTTCACCGGGGAGCTGTTTTTT
TRBD2 TRBJ2-1 TRBV4-3 . CASSQDTSGRAAYNEQFF TGCGCCAGCAGCCAAGACACTAGCGGGAGGGCCGCCTACAATGAGCAGTTCTTC
TRBD1 TRBJ2-7 TRBV12-3/TRBV12-4 . CASSFGQGWEQYF TGTGCCAGCAGTTTCGGACAGGGCTGGGAGCAGTACTTC
. TRBJ2-7 TRBV5-1 . CASSLGLPGHQYF TGCGCCAGCAGCTTAGGTCTCCCAGGACATCAGTACTTC
. TRBJ1-2 TRBV19 . CASSMGPGGVYGYTF TGTGCCAGTAGTATGGGACCAGGAGGGGTCTATGGCTACACCTTC
TRBD2 TRBJ2-2 TRBV19 . CASSQAGDTGELFF TGTGCCAGTAGTCAAGCGGGAGACACCGGGGAGCTGTTTTTT
TRBD1 TRBJ2-1 TRBV27 . CASSLAETGVVNEQFF TGTGCCAGCAGTCTGGCGGAGACAGGGGTCGTCAATGAGCAGTTCTTC
. TRBJ1-3 TRBV2 . CASNPGGGNTIYF TGTGCCAGCAACCCCGGAGGGGGAAACACCATATATTTT
TRBD2 TRBJ2-1 TRBV6-2/TRBV6-3 . CASSYNPSGRLSYNEQFF TGTGCCAGCAGTTATAACCCTAGCGGGAGGTTGTCCTACAATGAGCAGTTCTTC
. TRBJ2-7 TRBV19 . CASSIVDILGEQYF TGTGCCAGTAGTATAGTAGACATTCTGGGCGAGCAGTACTTC
. TRBJ1-1 TRBV14 . CASSPSPSYMNTEAFF TGTGCCAGCAGCCCATCGCCGTCGTACATGAACACTGAAGCTTTCTTT
TRBD1 TRBJ2-1 TRBV24-1 . CATSDFPRQGARDEQFF TGTGCCACCAGTGATTTCCCGAGACAGGGGGCGCGGGATGAGCAGTTCTTC
. TRBJ1-3 TRBV2 few CASSDFRGSGNTIYF TGTGCCAGCAGTGACTTCCGGGGCTCTGGAAACACCATATATTTT